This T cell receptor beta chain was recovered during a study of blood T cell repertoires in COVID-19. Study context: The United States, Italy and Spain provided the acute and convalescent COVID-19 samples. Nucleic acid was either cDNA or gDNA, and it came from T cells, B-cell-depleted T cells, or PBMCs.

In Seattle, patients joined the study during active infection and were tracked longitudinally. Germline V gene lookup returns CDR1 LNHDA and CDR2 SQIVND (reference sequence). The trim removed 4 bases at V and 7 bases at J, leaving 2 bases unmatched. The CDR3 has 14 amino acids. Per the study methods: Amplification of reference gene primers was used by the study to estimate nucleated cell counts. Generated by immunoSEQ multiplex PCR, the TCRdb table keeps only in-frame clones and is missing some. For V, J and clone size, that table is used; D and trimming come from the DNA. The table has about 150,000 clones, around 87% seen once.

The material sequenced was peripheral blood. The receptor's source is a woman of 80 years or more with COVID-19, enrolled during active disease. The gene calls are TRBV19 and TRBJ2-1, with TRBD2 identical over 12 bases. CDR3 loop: CASSTSGRANEQFF. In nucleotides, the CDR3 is TGTGCCAGTAGTACTAGCGGGAGGGCAAATGAGCAGTTCTTC. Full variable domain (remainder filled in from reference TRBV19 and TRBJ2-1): DGGITQSPKYLFRKEGQNVTLSCEQNLNHDAMYWYRQDPGQGLRLIYYSQIVNDFQKGDIAEGYSVSREKKESFPLTVTSAQKNPTAFYLCASSTSGRANEQFFGPGTRLTVL.